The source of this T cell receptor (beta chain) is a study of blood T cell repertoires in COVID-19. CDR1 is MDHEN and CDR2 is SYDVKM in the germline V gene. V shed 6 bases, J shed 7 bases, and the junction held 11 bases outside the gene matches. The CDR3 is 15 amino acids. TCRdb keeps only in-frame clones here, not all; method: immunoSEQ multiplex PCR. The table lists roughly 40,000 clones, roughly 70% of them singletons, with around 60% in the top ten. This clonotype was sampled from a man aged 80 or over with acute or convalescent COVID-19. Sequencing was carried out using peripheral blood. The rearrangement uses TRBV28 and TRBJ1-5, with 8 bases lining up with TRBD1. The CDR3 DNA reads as TGTGCCAGCAGCCGACGACAGGGGCGATACCAGCCCCAGCATTTT. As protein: CASSRRQGRYQPQHF.